The 10 T cell receptor beta chains below were found in one sample sequenced in a study of memory CD4+ T cells and cytomegalovirus serostatus. Single viable CD3+CD4+CD8-CD45RO+ cells were sorted as the memory CD4+ T cells. Here immunoSEQ multiplex PCR was the method, and the copy in TCRdb shows in-frame clones only, minus some. This table holds around 57,000 clones, roughly 80% found once. Sequenced: memory CD4+ T cells from blood. These TCRs come from an adult in good health and CMV-seronegative. Some clones in this sample may be carry-over from other donors' samples.

The chain is built from TRBV7-6 and TRBJ2-5; D gene ambiguous. Trimming took off 7 bases at V and 2 bases at J, with 20 bases between the two ends. The germline V gene has CDR1 SGHVS and CDR2 FNYEAQ. This CDR3 is built from 16 residues. The CDR3 region is CASKSLSPLGQETQYF. The CDR3 DNA sequence: TGTGCCAGCAAGTCGCTATCTCCCCTAGGGCAAGAGACCCAGTACTTC.

This chain uses TRBV13 with TRBJ1-1; 8 bases are a match to TRBD1. Germline V CDR1 and CDR2: PRHDT, FYEKMQ (reference sequence). V shed 6 bases and J 3 bases; nucleotides not matched to a gene: 9. The CDR3 length is 15 residues. CDR3 loop: CASRLGTGGDTEAFF. The CDR3 DNA reads as TGTGCCAGCAGACTCGGTACAGGGGGGGACACTGAAGCTTTCTTT.

The genes are TRBV30 and TRBJ1-5; TRBD1 agrees at 7 bases. V trimming: 2 bases; J trimming: 6 bases; junction bases outside the gene matches: 13. The germline V gene has CDR1 GTSNPN and CDR2 SVGIG (reference sequence). This CDR3 is built from 16 residues. CDR3 nucleotides: TGTGCCTGGAGTCGCGGTACAGGGGCTGGGGTTCAGCCCCAGCATTTT. It translates to CAWSRGTGAGVQPQHF.

The CDR3 here is CASSLGAPGLREKLFF. The DNA of the CDR3 is TGTGCCAGCAGCTTAGGGGCCCCAGGGTTACGAGAAAAACTGTTTTTT. V is TRBV11-2 and J is TRBJ1-4; possibly TRBD1 for D (5 bases). The CDR3 has 16 residues. Germline V CDR1 and CDR2: SGHAT, FQNNGV. V lost 1 base to trimming and J lost 8 bases, with 17 bases between them. Full variable domain (missing parts from reference TRBV11-2 and TRBJ1-4): EAGVAQSPRYKIIEKRQSVAFWCNPISGHATLYWYQQILGQGPKLLIQFQNNGVVDDSQLPKDRFSAERLKGVDSTLKIQPAKLEDSAVYLCASSLGAPGLREKLFFGSGTQLSVL.

The rearrangement uses TRBV28 and TRBJ2-7, with D perhaps assigned TRBD1 or TRBD2 (5 bases each). Germline-derived CDR1 and CDR2 are MDHEN and SYDVKM. Trimming cost V 7 bases and J 3 bases, with 13 bases left between them. This CDR3 contains 13 residues. The CDR3 DNA reads as TGTGCCAGCAACGGGACGCCTCTCTACGAGCAGTACTTC. Amino acids: CASNGTPLYEQYF.

The chain is built from TRBV7-2 and TRBJ1-1, with D unresolved. The CDR3 has 13 amino acids. CDR1 is SGHTA and CDR2 is FQGNSA in the germline V gene. V gave up 4 bases and J gave up 1 base, with 7 bases separating them. The CDR3 coding sequence is TGTGCCAGCAGCTCGGGTGGGAACACTGAAGCTTTCTTT. Protein product: CASSSGGNTEAFF.

This chain joins TRBV6-5 and TRBJ2-2, with 9 bases fitting TRBD1. Germline lookup yields CDR1 MNHEY and CDR2 SVGAGI. The CDR3 runs 14 residues. Trimming cost V 7 bases and J 5 bases; bases outside gene matches: 5. The CDR3 DNA reads TGTGCCAGCAAGGGGACAGGGAGGACCGGGGAGCTGTTTTTT. Translation gives CASKGTGRTGELFF.

The J gene is TRBJ1-2, the V gene TRBV6-1; 7 bases are shared with TRBD1. This CDR3 spans 13 amino acids. From germline, CDR1 is MNHNS and CDR2 SASEGT. V lost 8 bases, J lost 7 bases, and 10 bases stayed unmatched. The CDR3 spells CASRDREMSGYTF. CDR3 nucleotides: TGTGCCAGCCGAGACAGGGAGATGTCTGGCTACACCTTC.

The chain carries TRBV7-9 and TRBJ1-2, with 7 bases matching TRBD1. Germline CDR1 reads SEHNR; CDR2 reads FQNEAQ (reference sequence). This CDR3 spans 14 amino acids. Trimming removed 1 base from V and 3 bases from J; junction bases left unmatched: 2. Here the CDR3 DNA reads TGTGCCAGCAGCTTAGACGGGACAGACTATGGCTACACCTTC. Its protein product is CASSLDGTDYGYTF.

The CDR3 bases are TGTGCCACCAGCAGATGGACAGCGACTAATGAAAAACTGTTTTTT. It specifies CATSRWTATNEKLFF. V is TRBV15 and J is TRBJ1-4; maybe TRBD1 (6 bases). The V end was cut by 2 bases, the J end by 2 bases, with 9 bases between. The germline V gene encodes CDR1 LNHNV and CDR2 YYDKDF (reference sequence). CDR3 length: 15 residues. The whole variable domain, filled in from reference TRBV15 and TRBJ1-4, reads DAMVIQNPRYQVTQFGKPVTLSCSQTLNHNVMYWYQQKSSQAPKLLFHYYDKDFNNEADTPDNFQSRRPNTSFCFLDIRSPGLGDTAMYLCATSRWTATNEKLFFGSGTQLSVL.